This T cell receptor beta chain was recorded in a study of CD8 T cells in Susac syndrome. Reverse transcription used about 0.45 to 1 ug RNA and random hexamers. One entry per CDR3 protein, called by TCRdb with MiXCR from the immunoSEQ multiplex PCR reads. The data show hundreds of thousands of distinct CDR3 sequences, more than 85% seen once. Losses at the gene ends were 3 bases for V and 8 bases for J; bases not matched to a gene: 9. CDR3 size: 16 residues. Germline V gives CDR1 SGHNT, CDR2 YYREEE (reference sequence). This clonotype was obtained from a human donor with multiple sclerosis. The sequenced sample consisted of CD4+ T cells from PBMCs. The rearrangement joins TRBV5-4 to TRBJ1-6; TRBD1 aligns across 9 bases. CDR3 amino acids: CASSSAGTGRDSPLHF. In DNA form, the CDR3 reads TGTGCCAGCAGCTCGGCCGGGACAGGGAGGGATTCACCCCTCCACTTT. The complete variable domain, with remaining parts taken from reference TRBV5-4 and TRBJ1-6, reads ETGVTQSPTHLIKTRGQQVTLRCSSQSGHNTVSWYQQALGQGPQFIFQYYREEENGRGNFPPRFSGLQFPNYSSELNVNALELDDSALYLCASSSAGTGRDSPLHFGNGTRLTVT.